The 8 T cell receptor beta chains below come from one sample, sequenced in a study of untreated major depressive disorder. Study-wide results and limits: CD4+ T cells from depressed patients used TRBV05-01 (Vbeta 5.1) more often than controls.

The repertoire was sequenced with immunoSEQ multiplex PCR; TCRdb's copy has only in-frame clones and lacks some. Here the sample spans roughly 13,000 clones, about nine tenths being singletons. Their antigens are not known. Sequencing was done on a sample of CD4+ T cells from PBMCs. These receptors were obtained from a man under 40 with major depressive disorder.

The chain joins TRBV5-6 to TRBJ1-6; D uncertain. CDR3 length: 16 residues. Germline loops: CDR1 SGHDT, CDR2 YYEEEE. V was cut by 0 bases and J by 6 bases, with 13 bases left in between. CDR3 region: CASSLDAGGINSPLHF. CDR3 nucleotides: TGTGCCAGCAGCTTGGACGCAGGAGGTATTAATTCACCCCTCCACTTT.

This chain joins TRBV6-6 and TRBJ2-5; 12 bases map to TRBD1. There are 16 residues in the CDR3. The V and J ends lost 6 bases and 5 bases, in that order; junction bases with no gene match: 10. Germline CDR1 MNHNY, CDR2 SVGAGI (reference sequence). CDR3 nucleotides: TGTGCCAGCAGAAACCGGGACAGGGGGCCGACGGAGACCCAGTACTTC. Protein sequence: CASRNRDRGPTETQYF.

This clone occurred a few times. The gene calls are TRBV6-1 and TRBJ1-1; D is unclear. The V gene lost 6 bases and the J gene lost 1 base, with 6 bases spanning the gap. The CDR3 totals 12 residues. CDR1 and CDR2 from the germline V gene are MNHNS and SASEGT. The CDR3 here is CASRKGNTEAFF. The CDR3 coding sequence is TGTGCCAGCAGAAAGGGGAACACTGAAGCTTTCTTT.

V is TRBV5-5 and J is TRBJ1-6; the D gene is possibly TRBD1 (5 bases). V was cut by 0 bases and J by 6 bases, with 16 bases left in between. Germline V gives CDR1 SGHKS, CDR2 YYEKEE (reference sequence). The CDR3 runs 17 residues. CDR3 nucleotides: TGTGCCAGCAGCTTGGGGGCTGCCGGGGGTTTTAATTCACCCCTCCACTTT. Translating gives CASSLGAAGGFNSPLHF. Full variable domain (remainder filled in from reference TRBV5-5 and TRBJ1-6): DAGVTQSPTHLIKTRGQQVTLRCSPISGHKSVSWYQQVLGQGPQFIFQYYEKEERGRGNFPDRFSARQFPNYSSELNVNALLLGDSALYLCASSLGAAGGFNSPLHFGNGTRLTVT.

The chain is built from TRBV11-2 and TRBJ1-4; no clear D gene. CDR3 length: 16 amino acids. Trimming took off 3 bases at V and 8 bases at J, with 19 bases between the two ends. Germline values: CDR1 SGHAT, CDR2 FQNNGV. The CDR3 spells CASSLVISRRGEKLFF. CDR3 in DNA: TGTGCCAGCAGCTTGGTAATTTCGAGGCGAGGAGAAAAACTGTTTTTT.

The chain combines TRBV25-1 with TRBJ2-1; D gene uncertain. This CDR3 is 11 amino acids long. V lost 3 bases, J lost 3 bases, and 0 bases lay in between. Germline V gene data show CDR1 as MGHDK and CDR2 as SYGVNS. CDR3 sequence: CASSDYNEQFF. CDR3 DNA: TGTGCCAGCAGTGACTACAATGAGCAGTTCTTC.

The chain recombines TRBV11-2 with TRBJ1-2; 7 bases are a match to TRBD1. The CDR3 is 18 residues long. J lost 0 bases, V lost 6 bases, and 16 bases had no gene match. Germline loops: CDR1 SGHAT, CDR2 FQNNGV. The CDR3 spells CASSPITTGWSTNYGYTF. CDR3 coding DNA: TGTGCCAGCAGTCCAATAACGACAGGGTGGTCGACTAACTATGGCTACACCTTC.

V gene TRBV7-9 combines with J gene TRBJ1-6; TRBD1 matches at 7 bases. The CDR3 spans 14 residues. Trimming cost V 3 bases and J 4 bases; bases outside gene matches: 0. The germline CDR1 and CDR2 sequences are SEHNR and FQNEAQ (reference sequence). Here the CDR3 reads CASSLTGYNSPLHF. The CDR3 nucleotides read TGTGCCAGCAGCTTGACAGGGTATAATTCACCCCTCCACTTT.